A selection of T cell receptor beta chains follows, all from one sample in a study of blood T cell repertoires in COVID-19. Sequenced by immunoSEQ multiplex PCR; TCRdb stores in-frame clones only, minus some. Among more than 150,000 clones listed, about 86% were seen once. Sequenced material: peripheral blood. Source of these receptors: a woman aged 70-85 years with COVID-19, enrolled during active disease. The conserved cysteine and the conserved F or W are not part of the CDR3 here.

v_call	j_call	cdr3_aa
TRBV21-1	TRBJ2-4	ASIPPGDRALHIQY
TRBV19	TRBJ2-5	ASSRSIEETQY
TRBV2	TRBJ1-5	ASTRDRDQPQH
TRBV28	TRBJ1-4	ASSSDSPPTNEKLF
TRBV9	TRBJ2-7	ASSVAARSSYEQY
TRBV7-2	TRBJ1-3	ASSKDSFSGNTIY
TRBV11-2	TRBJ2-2	ASSVSWGENTGELF
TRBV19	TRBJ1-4	ASSITSTVNEKLF
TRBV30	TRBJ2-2	AWSEQVIGELF
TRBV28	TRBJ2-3	ASSSPSDTQY
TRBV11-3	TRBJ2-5	ASSLQPSGGQETQY
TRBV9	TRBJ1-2	ASSVLGTGHGYT
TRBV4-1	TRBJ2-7	ASSQRLAGGPYEQY
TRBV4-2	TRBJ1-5	ASSQAISGTGGFQPQH
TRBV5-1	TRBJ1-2	ASSLNSNYGYT
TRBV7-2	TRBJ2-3	ASSEDRGRTDTQY
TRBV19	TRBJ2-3	ATSSSRTSGSSDTQY
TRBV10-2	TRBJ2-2	ASGLGRTGELF
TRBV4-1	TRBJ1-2	ASSATPPQGGFHGYT
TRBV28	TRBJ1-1	ASSLLRGGKDTEAF
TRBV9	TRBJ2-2	ASVSGLANTGELF
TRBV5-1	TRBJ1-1	ASSFGGGGTEAF
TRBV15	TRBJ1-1	ATSRGPGTGNTEAF
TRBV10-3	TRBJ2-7	AIRRTGEEYEQY
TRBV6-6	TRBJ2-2	ASSPDRATGELF
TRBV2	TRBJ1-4	ASSFTRGHEKLF
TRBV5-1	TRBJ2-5	ASSPGLAGSKTQY
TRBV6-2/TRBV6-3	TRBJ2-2	ASSPRGELF
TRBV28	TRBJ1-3	ASSLPSLTGGGNTIY
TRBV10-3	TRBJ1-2	ASKSPIANYDYT
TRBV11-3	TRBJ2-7	ASSLDRGSYEQY